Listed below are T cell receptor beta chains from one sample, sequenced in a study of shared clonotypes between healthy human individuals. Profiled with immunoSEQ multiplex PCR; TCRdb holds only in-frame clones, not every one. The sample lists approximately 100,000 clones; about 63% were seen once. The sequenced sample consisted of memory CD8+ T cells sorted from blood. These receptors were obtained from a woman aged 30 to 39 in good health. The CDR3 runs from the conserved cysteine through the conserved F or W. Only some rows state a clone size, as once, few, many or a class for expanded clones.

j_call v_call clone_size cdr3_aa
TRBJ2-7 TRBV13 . CASSLTSRRHEQYF
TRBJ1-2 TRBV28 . CASSPTSTDDGYTF
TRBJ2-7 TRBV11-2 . CASSLGIRVALEQYF
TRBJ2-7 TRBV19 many CASSMLLPTAGEYEQYF
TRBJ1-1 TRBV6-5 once CASSESEGADEAFF
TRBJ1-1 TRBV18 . CASSERTGVQAEAFF
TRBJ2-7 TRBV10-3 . CAISGQATFYEQYF
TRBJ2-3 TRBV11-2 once CASSSVLGSGEGGDTQYF
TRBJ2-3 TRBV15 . CATSRGGGSTDTQYF
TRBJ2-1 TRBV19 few CASSLAGGPGNEQFF
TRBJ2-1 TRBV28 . CASSLAGGNNEQFF
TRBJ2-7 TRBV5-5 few CASSSTGDSYEQYF
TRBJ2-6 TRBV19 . CASTLVTTSGANVLTF
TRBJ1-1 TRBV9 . CASSHGQGEPFF
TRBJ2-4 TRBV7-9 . CASSSVTGTLNIQYF
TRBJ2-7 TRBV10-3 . CAIRGPYEQYF
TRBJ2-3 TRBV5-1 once CASSLGQGASTDTQYF
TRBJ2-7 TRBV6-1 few CASSWDRGSYEQYF
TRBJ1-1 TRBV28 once CASSSQTNLMNTEAFF
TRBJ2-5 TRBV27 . CASTVGTSGSGTQYF
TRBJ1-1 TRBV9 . CASSVGVYTEAFF
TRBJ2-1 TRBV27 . CASSQQGSYNEQFF
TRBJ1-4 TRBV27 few CASSLWTGRGNEKLFF
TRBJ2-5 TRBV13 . CASSKTPRTTQETQYF
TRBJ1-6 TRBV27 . CASSLEQGDSPLHF
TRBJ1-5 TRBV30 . CACWTGGGQPQHF
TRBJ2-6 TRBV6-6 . CASKSSSGANVLTF
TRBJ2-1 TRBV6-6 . CASSPSRPGGNEQFF
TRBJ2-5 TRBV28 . CASSLDTSGSFQETQYF
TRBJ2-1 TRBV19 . CASSISLGSEQFF
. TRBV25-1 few CASSAGQGTYEQYF
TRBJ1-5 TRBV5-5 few CASSPAAGTGGGQPQHF
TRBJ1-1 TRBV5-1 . CASSLEAGTGFWTEAFF
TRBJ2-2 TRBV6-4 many CASSEGEVTGELFF
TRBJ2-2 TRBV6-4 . CASSDREHGELFF
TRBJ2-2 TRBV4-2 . CASSPHTGELFF
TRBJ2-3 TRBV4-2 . CASSQDSTNTDTQYF
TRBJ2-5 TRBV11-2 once CASTVLDRGQETQYF
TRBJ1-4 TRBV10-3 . CACGASTNEKLFF